The TCR beta chain under discussion was sequenced for a study of cytomegalovirus exposure and HLA in healthy donors. Study-wide context: The same platform as the roughly 630 first-cohort repertoires was used for the 110 or so validation repertoires, a later analysis reported. Study-level results: Rarity characterized most TCR sequences, yet some public TCRs appeared in many donors. Within the approximately 110 validation repertoires, first-cohort TCR clusters tended to co-occur, according to a later analysis.

Libraries were prepared by immunoSEQ multiplex PCR; TCRdb keeps only in-frame clonotypes and omits some of them. Of about 74,000 clones listed, roughly 94% were seen once; the top ten hold approximately 2.1%. Comment on this clone: The antigen remains undetermined.

The CDR3 runs to 16 residues. Germline V lookup: CDR1 LNHDA, CDR2 SQIVND (reference sequence). Trimming stripped 7 bases from V and 2 bases from J, with 18 bases between. The approximately 130-subject validation cohort, separate from the roughly 670-subject first cohort, included the donors. The material sequenced was PBMCs. The chain carries TRBV19 and TRBJ2-1; a weak D match, TRBD2 (6 bases). The sequence came from a woman under 30 in good health and CMV-seropositive. CDR3 coding DNA: TGTGCCAGTACCTTTCAGGGCGGGAATACCTACAATGAGCAGTTCTTC. Translating it yields CASTFQGGNTYNEQFF.